Listed here are 8 T cell receptor beta chains from one sample, sequenced in a study of response to subunit inactivated influenza vaccine. In TCRdb, the RT-PCR reads were re-called with MiXCR into one record per CDR3 protein. The table shows about 500,000 distinct CDR3 sequences, with roughly 13% occurring only once. The specimen was PBMCs from blood, collected roughly 6 weeks after vaccination. Receptors were obtained from a man in his fifties who received an inactivated influenza vaccine.

This clonotype was detected many times. This rearrangement joins TRBV20-1 to TRBJ1-2; a possible D gene is TRBD1 (6 bases). Germline V gene lookup returns CDR1 DFQATT and CDR2 SNEGSKA (reference sequence). This CDR3 is 13 amino acids long. Between the trimmed V and J ends, which lost 3 bases and 4 bases, there was a span of 12 bases. CDR3 DNA: TGCAGTGCTAGTCCGGGGACAACCTATGGCTACACCTTC. Protein product: CSASPGTTYGYTF.

This chain uses TRBV19 with TRBJ2-2; D may be TRBD2 (6 bases). Per the germline V gene, CDR1 is LNHDA and CDR2 is SQIVND (reference sequence). This CDR3 has 15 amino acids. V lost 8 bases and J 2 bases, leaving 15 bases between the germline ends. Written as DNA, the CDR3 is TGTGCCAGTTCACCGGGACTCTTTAACACCGGGGAGCTGTTTTTT. It codes for CASSPGLFNTGELFF.

This clonotype was seen more than once but under ten times. This chain uses TRBV7-3 with TRBJ2-7, with 8 bases fitting TRBD1. The V gene end was trimmed by 2 bases and the J gene end by 3 bases; junction bases not matched to a gene: 6. Germline V lookup: CDR1 SGHTA, CDR2 FQGTGA. The CDR3 runs 15 residues. This CDR3 reads CASSLSGTGNYEQYF. CDR3 DNA: TGTGCCAGCAGCTTATCCGGGACAGGAAACTACGAGCAGTACTTC.

The chain links TRBV30 to TRBJ2-7; TRBD1 agrees at 11 bases. The germline V gene encodes CDR1 GTSNPN and CDR2 SVGIG (reference sequence). V lost 1 base and J lost 2; bases outside the gene matches: 4. The CDR3 loop spans 15 amino acids. CDR3 bases: TGTGCCTGGAGTGAGGGGACAGGGGGGGCCTACGAGCAGTACTTC. The encoded protein is CAWSEGTGGAYEQYF.

The rearrangement links TRBV20-1 to TRBJ2-3; TRBD2 matches at 10 bases. CDR1 and CDR2 (germline): DFQATT, SNEGSKA (reference sequence). Trimming removed 4 bases from V and 1 base from J; junction bases left unmatched: 8. The CDR3 is 16 residues long. This CDR3 is CSAIQTTSGRTDTQYF. The CDR3 nucleotides are TGCAGTGCTATCCAGACGACTAGCGGGCGCACAGATACGCAGTATTTT.

V usage is TRBV20-1 and J usage is TRBJ2-5; 10 nucleotides align to TRBD1. The CDR3 contains 13 residues. The germline gives CDR1 DFQATT, CDR2 SNEGSKA (reference sequence). J gave up 5 bases and V 4 bases, and 4 bases lay outside the gene matches. CDR3 region: CSAKDRGPETQYF. The CDR3 DNA reads TGCAGTGCTAAAGACAGGGGGCCGGAGACCCAGTACTTC.

The J gene is TRBJ2-7, the V gene TRBV7-9; D possibly corresponds to TRBD1 (6 bases). CDR1 and CDR2 from the germline V gene are SEHNR and FQNEAQ (reference sequence). V lost 5 bases and J 6 bases, leaving 17 bases between the germline ends. CDR3 length: 14 amino acids. This chain's CDR3 is CASSPLKQGSEQYF. For the CDR3, the DNA is TGTGCCAGCAGCCCTCTCAAACAGGGAAGCGAGCAGTACTTC.

This clonotype was counted a few times. The chain has TRBV14 and TRBJ2-7; a weak D match, TRBD2 (6 bases). Germline values: CDR1 SGHDN, CDR2 FVKESK. CDR3 size: 14 residues. V was trimmed by 4 bases and J by 2 bases, leaving 12 bases between them. The chain's CDR3 is CASSPSGQAYEQYF. The DNA for the CDR3 is TGTGCCAGCAGCCCCAGCGGGCAGGCCTACGAGCAGTACTTC.